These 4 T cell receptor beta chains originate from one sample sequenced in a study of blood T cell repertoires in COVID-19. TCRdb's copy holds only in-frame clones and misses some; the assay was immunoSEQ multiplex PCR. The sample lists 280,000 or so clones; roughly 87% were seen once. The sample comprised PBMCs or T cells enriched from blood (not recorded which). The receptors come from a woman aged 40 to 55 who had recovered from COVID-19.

CDR3 sequence: CASSTNRGVMNTEAFF. The DNA of the CDR3 is TGTGCCAGTAGTACCAATCGGGGAGTCATGAACACTGAAGCTTTCTTT. The gene calls are TRBV19 and TRBJ1-1, with D unresolved. This CDR3 region has 16 residues. Per the germline V gene, CDR1 is LNHDA and CDR2 is SQIVND (reference sequence). Trimming took off 4 bases at V and 0 bases at J, with 15 bases between the two ends.

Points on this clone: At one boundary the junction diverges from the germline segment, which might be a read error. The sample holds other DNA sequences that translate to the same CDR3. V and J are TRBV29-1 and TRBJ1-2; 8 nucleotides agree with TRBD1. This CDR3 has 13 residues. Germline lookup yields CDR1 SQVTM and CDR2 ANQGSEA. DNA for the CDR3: TGCAGCGCCGCTCCAGGACAGGGCTATGGCTACACCTTT. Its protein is CSAAPGQGYGYTF.

Here the CDR3 reads CASSPGGGGPQHF. The CDR3 bases are TGTGCCAGCAGCCCCGGGGGGGGAGGGCCCCAGCATTTT. The chain joins TRBV12-3 or TRBV12-4 to TRBJ1-5, with D perhaps TRBD1 (5 bases). Trimming removed 6 bases from V and 9 bases from J, with 15 bases in between. The CDR3 contains 13 residues.

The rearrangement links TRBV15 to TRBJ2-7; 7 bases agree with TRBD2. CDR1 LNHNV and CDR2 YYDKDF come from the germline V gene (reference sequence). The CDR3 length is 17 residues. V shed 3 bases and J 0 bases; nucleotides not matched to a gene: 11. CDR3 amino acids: CATSRGLSGTYSYEQYF. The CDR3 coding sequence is TGTGCCACCAGCAGGGGACTAAGTGGGACCTACTCCTACGAGCAGTACTTC.